These 21 T cell receptor beta chains originate from one sample sequenced in a study of OX40 agonist ivuxolimab in advanced cancers. Assay used: immunoSEQ multiplex PCR; TCRdb lists only in-frame clones, some missing. This table holds about 38,000 clones, around 85% found once. The material sequenced was CD4+ or CD8+ T cells sorted from blood, taken in a trial of the OX40 agonist ivuxolimab. The source is an adult with an advanced solid tumor such as melanoma, head and neck, liver or kidney cancer.

The CDR3 is CASKRGLDHEQYF. The DNA of the CDR3 is TGTGCCAGCAAGAGGGGATTGGACCACGAGCAGTACTTC. The V and J genes are TRBV6-1 and TRBJ2-7; D may be TRBD1 or TRBD2 (5 bases each). Trimming cost V 7 bases and J 5 bases, with 15 bases left between them. Germline V lookup: CDR1 MNHNS, CDR2 SASEGT. CDR3 length equals 13 residues.

This rearrangement joins TRBV5-1 to TRBJ2-3, with 9 bases aligning to TRBD2. Germline assignment: CDR1 SGHRS and CDR2 YFSETQ. V was clipped by 5 bases and J by 1 base; unmatched bases: 2. The CDR3 loop spans 14 amino acids. The CDR3 nucleotides read TGCGCCAGCAGTCGGACTAGCGGCACAGATACGCAGTATTTT. This codes for CASSRTSGTDTQYF.

For this clone: One end of the junction does not line up with germline, which may come from a read error. The chain couples TRBV7-7 to TRBJ2-5, with 8 bases identical to TRBD1. The CDR3 runs to 15 residues. From germline, CDR1 is SSHAT and CDR2 FNYEAQ (reference sequence). The CDR3 DNA reads as TGTGCTAGCAGCTTAGGGGGGACAGGCCAAGAGACCCAGTACTTC. Amino acid sequence: CASSLGGTGQETQYF.

The rearrangement links TRBV5-6 to TRBJ2-4; TRBD1 is a possible D gene (6 bases). The CDR3 is 14 amino acids. V gave up 5 bases and J gave up 0 bases, with 9 bases separating them. Germline CDR1 SGHDT, CDR2 YYEEEE. The CDR3 is CASRLQGAKNIQYF. In nucleotides, the CDR3 is TGTGCCAGCAGACTACAGGGAGCCAAAAACATTCAGTACTTC. The whole variable domain, remainder taken from reference TRBV5-6 and TRBJ2-4, is DAGVTQSPTHLIKTRGQQVTLRCSPKSGHDTVSWYQQALGQGPQFIFQYYEEEERQRGNFPDRFSGHQFPNYSSELNVNALLLGDSALYLCASRLQGAKNIQYFGAGTRLSVL.

The chain uses TRBV6-5 and TRBJ2-3; D not certain. Trimming left V 0 bases short and J 2 bases short, with 12 bases between. The germline CDR1 and CDR2 sequences are MNHEY and SVGAGI. The CDR3 covers 16 residues. In DNA form, the CDR3 reads TGTGCCAGCAGTTACTCGATCGTGACGGACACAGATACGCAGTATTTT. Its protein is CASSYSIVTDTDTQYF.

The sample holds one count of this clone. This chain uses TRBV18 with TRBJ2-3, with no clear D. The V gene's germline CDR1 is KGHSH and CDR2 LQKENI. CDR3 length equals 13 residues. The V end lost 6 bases, the J end lost 2 bases, and 9 bases lay between the germline ends. The CDR3 DNA reads TGTGCCAGCTCGTCCCCTTCCACAGATACGCAGTATTTT. Protein sequence: CASSSPSTDTQYF.

The chain uses TRBV7-8 and TRBJ2-4; D tentatively reads TRBD1 or TRBD2 (5 bases each). CDR1 and CDR2 from the germline V gene are SGHVS and FQNEAQ. This CDR3 is built from 16 residues. V shed 4 bases and J shed 7 bases, with 20 bases lying between them. The CDR3 protein is CASSWTYGTAWNIQYF. The CDR3 DNA reads as TGTGCCAGCAGCTGGACCTACGGGACGGCCTGGAACATTCAGTACTTC.

This clone was counted once. The chain has TRBV7-2 and TRBJ2-5; D uncertain. The DNA end favors TRBJ2-7, so the J call may be wrong. The CDR3 sequence is 13 residues long. CDR1 SGHTA and CDR2 FQGNSA come from the germline V gene. The CDR3 coding sequence is TGTGCCAGCAGCTTAGAACTCGGAAACGAGCAGTACTTC. The encoded protein is CASSLELGNEQYF.

The CDR3 here is CASSTGGQGGHQPQHF. Written as DNA, the CDR3 is TGTGCCAGTAGTACCGGGGGACAGGGAGGTCATCAGCCCCAGCATTTT. The chain employs TRBV19 and TRBJ1-5; 9 nucleotides agree with TRBD1. J lost 5 bases, V lost 4 bases, and 9 bases had no gene match. The CDR3 has 16 residues. The V gene's germline CDR1 is LNHDA and CDR2 SQIVND (reference sequence).

V and J are TRBV30 and TRBJ1-6; tentatively, D is TRBD1 (6 bases). The ends were cut back, 7 bases at V and 1 base at J, with 23 bases in the middle. This CDR3 has 18 residues. Germline V gene sequence: CDR1 GTSNPN, CDR2 SVGIG (reference sequence). The CDR3 region has the DNA TGTGCCTACTCCCCCCGGGACATCAGTGGGTCCTATAATTCACCCCTCCACTTT. Amino acid sequence: CAYSPRDISGSYNSPLHF.

The chain combines TRBV5-1 with TRBJ2-6; 8 bases line up with TRBD1. The germline V gene has CDR1 SGHRS and CDR2 YFSETQ. V shed 3 bases, J shed 0 bases, and the junction held 2 bases outside the gene matches. CDR3 length: 16 residues. As DNA, the CDR3 is TGCGCCAGCAGCTCGACAGGGGTCTCTGGGGCCAACGTCCTGACTTTC. As protein: CASSSTGVSGANVLTF.

V gene TRBV6-1 combines with J gene TRBJ2-1; unclear D gene. CDR1 MNHNS and CDR2 SASEGT come from the germline V gene. The CDR3 length is 13 residues. Trimming removed 1 base from V and 5 bases from J, with 6 bases in between. The DNA for the CDR3 is TGTGCCAGCAGTGAAGACAGACACAATGAGCAGTTCTTC. Protein: CASSEDRHNEQFF.

The V gene is TRBV27, the J gene TRBJ2-7; D call uncertain. V lost 6 bases and J 0 bases, leaving 3 bases between the germline ends. The V gene's germline CDR1 is MNHEY and CDR2 SMNVEV (reference sequence). The CDR3 contains 11 residues. The CDR3 coding sequence is TGTGCCAGCAGGGGCTCCTACGAGCAGTACTTC. It codes for CASRGSYEQYF.

This chain uses TRBV7-2 with TRBJ1-2; D may be TRBD1 (6 bases). Looked up from germline, CDR1 is SGHTA and CDR2 is FQGNSA. The CDR3 sequence is 17 residues long. The V gene lost 1 base and the J gene lost 0 bases, with 15 bases spanning the gap. CDR3: CASSLVDRWEANYGYTF. CDR3 nucleotide sequence: TGTGCCAGCAGCTTAGTTGACAGGTGGGAAGCTAACTATGGCTACACCTTC.

The gene calls are TRBV4-2 and TRBJ2-3; tentative D call: TRBD2 (6 bases). CDR1 and CDR2 (germline): LGHNA, YNFKEQ. This CDR3 has 13 amino acids. Trimming shortened V by 4 bases and J by 6 bases, and 11 bases separated the two germline ends. The CDR3 DNA reads as TGTGCCAGCAGCCCGGGAGTCTCGGATACGCAGTATTTT. Amino acid sequence: CASSPGVSDTQYF.

The chain uses TRBV6-5 and TRBJ2-7; 8 bases line up with TRBD1. J was trimmed by 0 bases and V by 4 bases; bases with no gene match: 2. The CDR3 consists of 14 residues. Looked up from germline, CDR1 is MNHEY and CDR2 is SVGAGI. The CDR3: CASSLDRDSYEQYF. CDR3 bases: TGTGCCAGCAGTTTGGACAGGGACTCCTACGAGCAGTACTTC.

This chain joins TRBV7-2 and TRBJ2-1; TRBD2 matches at 8 bases. CDR1 and CDR2 from the germline V gene are SGHTA and FQGNSA. The trim removed 5 bases at V and 3 bases at J, leaving 3 bases unmatched. The CDR3 has 14 residues. In nucleotides, the CDR3 is TGTGCCAGCAGCCCGCGGGGGGACTACAATGAGCAGTTCTTC. Its translation is CASSPRGDYNEQFF.

This chain joins TRBV6-1 and TRBJ1-2; a weak D match, TRBD1 (6 bases). The germline V gene encodes CDR1 MNHNS and CDR2 SASEGT. The CDR3 consists of 17 residues. Trimming shortened V by 0 bases and J by 0 bases, and 14 bases separated the two germline ends. The CDR3 here is CASSEAHGTLANYGYTF. The CDR3 DNA follows: TGTGCCAGCAGTGAAGCGCATGGGACACTAGCTAACTATGGCTACACCTTC.

The chain carries TRBV19 and TRBJ2-5, with 9 bases matching TRBD2. The CDR3 consists of 15 residues. V shed 3 bases, J shed 5 bases, and the junction held 7 bases outside the gene matches. The germline gives CDR1 LNHDA, CDR2 SQIVND (reference sequence). The DNA of the CDR3 is TGTGCCAGTAGTATTGGTCTAGCGGGGCGGGAGACCCAGTACTTC. This gives the protein CASSIGLAGRETQYF.

A few counts support this clone. The chain carries TRBV2 and TRBJ1-3; perhaps TRBD1 as D (5 bases). CDR1 is SNHLY, CDR2 FYNNEI, per germline. CDR3 length: 11 residues. The germline V and J ends were trimmed by 2 bases and 16 bases, with 12 bases remaining between them. The CDR3 sequence is CASSELGHRYF. CDR3 DNA: TGTGCCAGCAGTGAATTAGGACACCGGTATTTT.

CDR3 sequence (DNA): TGTGCCAGCAGCTTAGAAACAGGGAGGACTGAAGCTTTCTTT. It codes for CASSLETGRTEAFF. The rearrangement links TRBV7-9 to TRBJ1-1; D possibly corresponds to TRBD1 (6 bases). This CDR3 is built from 14 residues. The germline V gene has CDR1 SEHNR and CDR2 FQNEAQ (reference sequence). V dropped 1 base and J dropped 5 bases, with 11 bases sitting between them.